The clone carrying this T cell receptor beta chain was observed a single time. In the original analysis: Amplified reference gene primers provided the basis for estimating nucleated cell counts. The data were produced by immunoSEQ multiplex PCR, yet TCRdb's version contains in-frame clones alone and is incomplete. The D gene and trimming were derived from the DNA, and the V and J assignments and clone size from that table. The profile shows approximately 170,000 clones, 84% of them singletons. This specimen belongs to a study of blood T cell repertoires in COVID-19. The CDR3 totals 13 residues. V was shortened by 3 bases and J by 1 base, with 6 bases between the two germline ends.

The clonotype comes from a man between 65 and 85 years old with active or convalescent COVID-19. The chain uses TRBV12-3 or TRBV12-4 and TRBJ1-1; D gene unclear. The sequencing sample was made of peripheral blood. The DNA of the CDR3 is TGTGCCAGCAGTTTTTCTCCGAACACTGAAGCTTTCTTT. Protein sequence: CASSFSPNTEAFF.